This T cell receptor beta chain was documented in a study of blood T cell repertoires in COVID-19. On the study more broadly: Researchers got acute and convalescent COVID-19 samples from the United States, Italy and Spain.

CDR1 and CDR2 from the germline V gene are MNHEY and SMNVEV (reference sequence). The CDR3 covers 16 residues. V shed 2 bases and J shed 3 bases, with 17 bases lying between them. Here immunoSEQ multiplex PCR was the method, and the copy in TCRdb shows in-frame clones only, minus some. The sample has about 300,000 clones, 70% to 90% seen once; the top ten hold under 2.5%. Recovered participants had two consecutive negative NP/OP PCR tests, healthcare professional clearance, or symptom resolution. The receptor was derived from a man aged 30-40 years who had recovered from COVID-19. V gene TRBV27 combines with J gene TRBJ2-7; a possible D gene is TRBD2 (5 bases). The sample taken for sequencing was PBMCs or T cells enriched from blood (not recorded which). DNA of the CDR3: TGTGCCAGCAGTTTAACCGGGCTGGCAGAGGGCTACGAGCAGTACTTC. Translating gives CASSLTGLAEGYEQYF.